A single sample gave rise to the 7 T cell receptor beta chains below, sequenced in a study of CD8 T cells in Susac syndrome. Reverse transcription used roughly 0.45 to 1 ug RNA and random hexamers. A single record per CDR3 protein comes from TCRdb applying MiXCR to the immunoSEQ multiplex PCR reads. The profile covers about 130,000 distinct CDR3 sequences, with about 90% appearing a single time and approximately 0.24% taken by the ten largest. Sequences were obtained from CD8+ T cells from PBMCs. The source is a human donor with multiple sclerosis.

This chain links TRBV20-1 with TRBJ1-1; D is unresolved. This CDR3 contains 11 residues. Per germline, CDR1 DFQATT and CDR2 SNEGSKA (reference sequence). The V end lost 0 bases, the J end lost 8 bases, and 7 bases lay between the germline ends. The CDR3: CSARDMQEAFF. The CDR3, as DNA: TGCAGTGCTAGAGATATGCAGGAAGCTTTCTTT.

The chain recombines TRBV28 with TRBJ2-3; 14 positions match TRBD2. Germline CDR1 reads MDHEN; CDR2 reads SYDVKM. The V gene end was trimmed by 6 bases and the J gene end by 0 bases; junction bases not matched to a gene: 11. The length of the CDR3 is 19 residues. This CDR3 is CASSQGLAGGEVSTDTQYF. The CDR3 nucleotides read TGTGCCAGCAGCCAAGGACTAGCGGGAGGAGAGGTTAGCACAGATACGCAGTATTTT.

This chain connects TRBV4-2 to TRBJ2-7, with D tentatively TRBD1 or TRBD2 (5 bases each). The germline V and J ends were trimmed by 1 base and 5 bases, with 18 bases remaining between them. Germline V CDR1 and CDR2: LGHNA, YNFKEQ. CDR3 size: 16 residues. The CDR3 sequence is CASSQVGTGDGDEQYF. CDR3 nucleotides: TGTGCCAGCAGCCAAGTTGGGACCGGAGATGGCGACGAGCAGTACTTC.

This chain uses TRBV25-1 with TRBJ1-5; a possible D gene is TRBD1 (6 bases). V lost 5 bases, J lost 5 bases, and 13 bases lay in between. Germline V gene sequence: CDR1 MGHDK, CDR2 SYGVNS. The CDR3 contains 14 residues. The CDR3 protein is CASSSQGLDQPQHF. CDR3 in DNA: TGTGCCAGCAGTTCACAGGGACTGGATCAGCCCCAGCATTTT.

The chain combines TRBV7-2 with TRBJ2-2; D may be TRBD2 (6 bases). This CDR3 has 15 amino acids. The V and J ends lost 6 bases and 3 bases respectively, with 14 bases between them. CDR1 and CDR2 (germline): SGHTA, FQGNSA. CDR3 residues: CASSGTPVYTGELFF. CDR3 in DNA: TGTGCCAGCAGTGGGACTCCCGTGTACACCGGGGAGCTGTTTTTT.

The V gene is TRBV18, the J gene TRBJ1-5; D is perhaps TRBD1 (6 bases). The CDR3 totals 15 residues. Germline assignment: CDR1 KGHSH and CDR2 LQKENI. Trimming removed 2 bases from V and 5 bases from J, with 13 bases in between. The DNA of the CDR3 is TGTGCCAGCTCACCAGGGAGCAGGGGAGATCAGCCCCAGCATTTT. Amino acids: CASSPGSRGDQPQHF.

This chain uses TRBV4-1 with TRBJ2-1; the match to TRBD1 covers 8 bases. The CDR3 has 15 amino acids. V shed 1 base, J shed 4 bases, and the junction held 3 bases outside the gene matches. Germline V gene data show CDR1 as MGHRA and CDR2 as YSYEKL. CDR3 nucleotides: TGCGCCAGCAGCCAAGCAGGGGGCCTATACAATGAGCAGTTCTTC. It encodes CASSQAGGLYNEQFF.